The T cell receptor beta chain under discussion was sequenced for a study of radiotherapy plus CTLA-4 blockade in lung cancer. Study information: The study recorded objective responses in around a sixth of patients and disease control in about 31%. Findings and limits, study-wide: In blood, tumor-derived TCR clones expanded after radiotherapy plus ipilimumab. Among reported predictors of response, early blood T cell clone dynamics with interferon-beta performed best.

Method: immunoSEQ multiplex PCR; TCRdb's copy keeps in-frame clones and lacks some. The sample yields about 39,000 clones, roughly 79% seen once. V lost 8 bases to trimming and J lost 13 bases; unmatched junction nucleotides: 18. Germline V gene data show CDR1 as SNHLY and CDR2 as FYNNEI. CDR3 size: 14 residues. For this clone: Its antigen is not identified.

This receptor was identified in a human donor with non-small cell lung cancer that progressed on radiotherapy plus ipilimumab. The chain links TRBV2 to TRBJ1-2; 8 positions match TRBD1. The sequences come from peripheral blood, collected from a patient treated with radiotherapy plus ipilimumab. Here the CDR3 reads CASRIAGGQRPGTF. The CDR3 bases are TGTGCCAGCCGAATAGCAGGGGGCCAAAGGCCCGGCACCTTC.